The 6 T cell receptor beta chains in this list originate from one sample, sequenced in a study of regulatory T cells in long-lasting Graves disease. Noted time point: persistent/refractory GD, antithyroid drugs over 5 years with positive TRAb. The TCR library was prepared using RNA isolated from PBMCs. Arm-PCR of CDR3 regions and iRepertoire HTBI primers were the basis on which TCR beta libraries were built. TCRdb passed the multiplex PCR reads through MiXCR, listing each CDR3 protein once. The repertoire holds hundreds of thousands of distinct CDR3 sequences, with around a fifth as singletons. Source: peripheral blood mononuclear cells (PBMCs), taken when the disease was refractory, from a patient treated with antithyroid drugs. These receptor sequences come from a female donor with Graves disease.

In this sample, this clonotype turned up many times. This chain connects TRBV6-5 to TRBJ2-2, with 12 bases that match TRBD1. There are 16 residues in the CDR3. Germline lookup yields CDR1 MNHEY and CDR2 SVGAGI. With V trimmed by 0 bases and J by 7 bases, 3 bases remained unmatched. The CDR3 coding sequence is TGTGCCAGCAGTTACTCGGGGACAGGGGGCATCGGGGAGCTGTTTTTT. This sequence encodes CASSYSGTGGIGELFF.

The V gene is TRBV19, the J gene TRBJ1-2; perhaps TRBD1 as D (5 bases). CDR1 LNHDA and CDR2 SQIVND come from the germline V gene (reference sequence). The CDR3 contains 15 residues. Trimming took off 7 bases at V and 8 bases at J, with 23 bases between the two ends. The CDR3 loop reads CASTTSGPSREGYTF. As DNA, the CDR3 is TGTGCCAGTACTACCTCGGGACCCTCAAGAGAGGGCTACACCTTC.

This clonotype was picked up many times. CDR3 DNA sequence: TGTGCCAGCAGCCAAGACAGGGGGGTTTCACCCCTCCACTTT. Translating it yields CASSQDRGVSPLHF. The rearrangement uses TRBV7-8 and TRBJ1-6; 9 bases line up with TRBD1. This CDR3 comprises 14 residues. Per the germline V gene, CDR1 is SGHVS and CDR2 is FQNEAQ. V was clipped by 5 bases and J by 9 bases; unmatched bases: 5.

The chain recombines TRBV7-9 with TRBJ1-1; the D gene is possibly TRBD1 (5 bases). Trimming took 6 bases from V and 0 from J, leaving 14 bases between them. The CDR3 contains 15 residues. Germline V lookup: CDR1 SEHNR, CDR2 FQNEAQ (reference sequence). The CDR3 sequence is CASSPRVTVNTEAFF. In DNA, the CDR3 is TGTGCCAGCAGTCCAAGGGTGACAGTGAACACTGAAGCTTTCTTT.

The CDR3 region has the DNA TGTGCCAACGACCAGCGGGGGGACGACACCGGGGAGCTGTTTTTT. This translates into CANDQRGDDTGELFF. The chain joins TRBV12-3 or TRBV12-4 to TRBJ2-2, with TRBD2 matching over 9 bases. CDR3 size: 15 residues. V was clipped by 10 bases and J by 3 bases; unmatched bases: 9.

Only a few counts were recorded for this clonotype. This rearrangement joins TRBV5-1 to TRBJ1-4, with 12 bases fitting TRBD1. With V trimmed by 2 bases and J by 6 bases, 2 bases remained unmatched. Looked up from germline, CDR1 is SGHRS and CDR2 is YFSETQ. This CDR3 region has 15 residues. The CDR3 sequence is CASSFGTGGHEKLFF. In DNA form, the CDR3 reads TGCGCCAGCAGCTTTGGGACAGGGGGCCATGAAAAACTGTTTTTT. Based on the CDR3 plus reference TRBV5-1 and TRBJ1-4, the full variable domain is KAGVTQTPRYLIKTRGQQVTLSCSPISGHRSVSWYQQTPGQGLQFLFEYFSETQRNKGNFPGRFSGRQFSNSRSEMNVSTLELGDSALYLCASSFGTGGHEKLFFGSGTQLSVL.